This T cell receptor beta chain emerged from a study of blood T cell repertoires in COVID-19. Across the study: Spain, Italy and the United States supplied samples that represented acute and convalescent COVID-19. Nucleic acid was either cDNA or gDNA, and it came from T cells, B-cell-depleted T cells, or PBMCs.

In the original analysis: Using reference gene primer amplification, nucleated cell counts were estimated. Assay used: immunoSEQ multiplex PCR; TCRdb lists only in-frame clones, some missing. The V and J calls and clone size come from that table; D and trimming were worked out from the DNA. The sample shows hundreds of thousands of clones, 86% of them seen only once. Sequenced input: peripheral blood. This TCR was sampled from a woman in her 30s with active or convalescent COVID-19.

CDR3 sequence: CASTPDRSNEKLFF. The CDR3 DNA reads TGTGCCAGTACCCCTGATCGGAGTAATGAAAAACTGTTTTTT. This rearrangement joins TRBV19 to TRBJ1-4; D unresolved. Trimming pared 7 bases from V and 4 bases from J, leaving 13 bases between. Germline V lookup: CDR1 LNHDA, CDR2 SQIVND (reference sequence). The CDR3 spans 14 residues.